These 11 T cell receptor beta chains originate from one sample sequenced in a study of T cells in Graves' hyperthyroidism and ophthalmopathy. RNA transcripts served as the template for amplifying TCR beta CDR3 regions. In the first-round RT-PCR of the TCR CDR3, the HTBI primer set was used. TCRdb reanalysed the multiplex PCR reads using MiXCR and keeps one entry per CDR3 protein. The table records fewer than 600,000 distinct CDR3 sequences, about 14% of them present only once. The material sequenced was blood. These receptors came from a woman aged 40 to 50 with Graves' hyperthyroidism.

The chain combines TRBV14 with TRBJ2-1; a weak D match, TRBD1 (6 bases). V gave up 1 base and J gave up 9 bases, with 13 bases separating them. Per the germline V gene, CDR1 is SGHDN and CDR2 is FVKESK. The CDR3 sequence is 14 residues long. The CDR3 is CASSQGPGAGEQFF. CDR3 coding DNA: TGTGCCAGCAGCCAAGGTCCAGGGGCGGGTGAGCAGTTCTTC.

The V call is TRBV27, the J call TRBJ2-7; 8 bases line up with TRBD1. Germline CDR1 and CDR2: MNHEY and SMNVEV (reference sequence). Trimming cost V 2 bases and J 7 bases; bases outside gene matches: 4. The CDR3 is 13 residues long. Here the CDR3 reads CASSLRTGWEQYF. In nucleotides, the CDR3 is TGTGCCAGCAGTTTAAGGACAGGGTGGGAGCAGTACTTC.

There are many counts of this clonotype. The rearrangement uses TRBV30 and TRBJ2-1, with D unclear. The CDR3 length is 11 residues. Per germline, CDR1 GTSNPN and CDR2 SVGIG (reference sequence). CDR3 coding DNA: TGTGCTTGTGGCTCCTACAATGAGCAGTTCTTC. This codes for CACGSYNEQFF.

Turning to this clonotype: Here the CDR3 omits its conserved ending phenylalanine or tryptophan, so a read error is the likely source. The chain links TRBV5-4 to TRBJ2-1; D not certain. The ends were cut back, 0 bases at V and 4 bases at J, with 5 bases in the middle. The CDR3 is made up of 13 amino acids. Germline CDR1 is SGHNT and CDR2 is YYREEE (reference sequence). As DNA, the CDR3 is TGTGCCAGCAGCTTGGCTACTTACAATGAGCAGTTCGTC. It is translated as CASSLATYNEQFV.

Turning to this clonotype: The junction does not match germline at one end; this may be a read error. The chain recombines TRBV7-3 with TRBJ2-5; 14 nucleotides line up with TRBD2. Germline V gives CDR1 SGHTA, CDR2 FQGTGA. This CDR3 is built from 14 residues. The CDR3 is CVSARLAGGETQYF. CDR3 nucleotide sequence: TGTGTCAGCGCACGACTAGCGGGAGGGGAGACCCAGTACTTC.

Ten or more counts support this clonotype. The J gene is TRBJ1-2, the V gene TRBV12-3 or TRBV12-4, with 7 bases lining up with TRBD1. CDR3 length equals 13 residues. V shed 7 bases, J shed 2 bases, and the junction held 4 bases outside the gene matches. In nucleotides, the CDR3 is TGTGCCAGCACCAACAGGGGAAACTATGGCTACACCTTC. Its translation: CASTNRGNYGYTF.

The table lists this clonotype with many counts. The chain carries TRBV29-1 and TRBJ1-1; TRBD1 might be the D (6 bases). CDR1 and CDR2 from the germline V gene are SQVTM and ANQGSEA. The CDR3 loop spans 12 amino acids. Trimming took off 5 bases at V and 8 bases at J, with 15 bases between the two ends. The CDR3 reads CSVLQGMSEAFF. In nucleotides, the CDR3 is TGCAGCGTTTTGCAGGGGATGTCGGAAGCTTTCTTT. The whole variable domain, filled in from reference TRBV29-1 and TRBJ1-1, reads SAVISQKPSRDICQRGTSLTIQCQVDSQVTMMFWYRQQPGQSLTLIATANQGSEATYESGFVIDKFPISRPNLTFSTLTVSNMSPEDSSIYLCSVLQGMSEAFFGQGTRLTVV.

This chain uses TRBV7-9 with TRBJ2-2, with TRBD2 as a possible D gene (5 bases). This CDR3 is 18 amino acids long. Germline V gives CDR1 SEHNR, CDR2 FQNEAQ (reference sequence). Trimming stripped 5 bases from V and 0 bases from J, with 19 bases between. Written as DNA, the CDR3 is TGTGCCAGCAGCCCCCCTCGCCGCGGGCTGCCGAACACCGGGGAGCTGTTTTTT. Translating gives CASSPPRRGLPNTGELFF.

This clonotype was seen at least ten times. The chain uses TRBV2 and TRBJ1-4; TRBD1 matches 7 bases. Per the germline V gene, CDR1 is SNHLY and CDR2 is FYNNEI. Trimming took 4 bases from V and 8 from J; bases not matched to a gene: 13. The CDR3 is made up of 16 amino acids. In DNA form, the CDR3 reads TGTGCCAGCAGTGGATTGGAGGAGGGGGCTAGAGAAAAACTGTTTTTT. Residues: CASSGLEEGAREKLFF.

The J gene is TRBJ1-5, the V gene TRBV6-1; 10 nucleotides align to TRBD1. J lost 9 bases, V lost 7 bases, and 6 bases had no gene match. The CDR3 is 13 residues long. CDR1 is MNHNS and CDR2 is SASEGT in the germline V gene. CDR3 nucleotides: TGTGCCAGCAATCCAGACAGGGGGCGGCCCCAGCATTTT. Translating it yields CASNPDRGRPQHF.

The chain has TRBV2 and TRBJ2-7, with D possibly TRBD2 on 7 matching bases. V was trimmed by 6 bases and J by 0 bases, leaving 15 bases between them. Per the germline V gene, CDR1 is SNHLY and CDR2 is FYNNEI. The CDR3 is made up of 15 amino acids. The DNA of the CDR3 is TGTGCCAGCAGCGAGCGGGACACGTACTCCTACGAGCAGTACTTC. Amino acids: CASSERDTYSYEQYF.